The present entry profiles one T cell receptor (beta chain) with its context. Its specificity is not known. From the germline J gene comes the end of the CDR3, since the read stops 3 residues before it. TCRdb's copy holds only in-frame clones and misses some; the assay was immunoSEQ multiplex PCR. This table holds 6,000 or so clones. Related graft donors supplied nonmyeloablative bone marrow transplants, and mixed chimerism was transient. Thawed PBMCs were FACS-sorted into unstimulated CD4+CD25+CD127- regulatory T cells, CD4+CD25- non-regulatory cells, CD4 and CD8 cells. This record belongs to a study of Tregs in tolerant kidney transplant recipients. Points from the study as a whole: In tolerant patients, donor-specific Tregs outgrew total Tregs, suggesting antigen-driven expansion. Biological reproducibility was not directly addressed, but technical replication error appeared minimal.

This CDR3 is 14 amino acids long. The germline V and J ends were trimmed by 1 base and 2 bases, with 8 bases remaining between them. CDR1 is MDHEN, CDR2 SYDVKM, per germline. Sequences were derived from CD4+ T cells from blood (PBMCs), sampled 6 months after the transplant. The chain has TRBV28 and TRBJ2-5; the D gene is possibly TRBD1 (5 bases). The TCR sequence derives from a human patient who received a combined kidney and bone marrow transplant. Some T cells may be transferred from the graft donor. The chain's CDR3 is CASSLSAGQETQYF. CDR3 bases read: TGTGCCAGCAGTTTATCCGCAGGGCAAGAGACC.